The 32 T cell receptor beta chains below all came from one sample that was sequenced in a study of blood T cell repertoires in COVID-19. Clones were read by immunoSEQ multiplex PCR, and TCRdb kept only the in-frame ones, dropping some. This table has around 220,000 clones, around four fifths appearing once. Source material: peripheral blood. These receptors were obtained from a woman aged 40 to 50 with active or convalescent COVID-19.

The CDR3 protein is CASSFSGGRDNEQFF. CDR3 DNA: TGTGCCAGCAGTTTTAGCGGGGGCCGGGACAATGAGCAGTTCTTC. The chain has TRBV6-5 and TRBJ2-1; TRBD2 aligns across 9 bases. Looked up from germline, CDR1 is MNHEY and CDR2 is SVGAGI. This CDR3 is 15 amino acids long. Germline trimming cut 4 bases from V and 5 bases from J; bases unmatched to any gene: 6.

The rearrangement uses TRBV19 and TRBJ1-1; the D is unclear. V was pared by 8 bases and J by 9 bases, with 16 bases between. Germline V CDR1 and CDR2: LNHDA, SQIVND (reference sequence). The length of the CDR3 is 12 residues. In DNA form, the CDR3 reads TGTGCCAGTCTACTAAAGGAAGGAAAAGCTTTCTTT. Residues: CASLLKEGKAFF.

The V call is TRBV5-3, the J call TRBJ2-1, with D perhaps TRBD2 (6 bases). TRBV5-3 is an ORF, and what it does is uncertain. V was trimmed by 1 base and J by 9 bases, leaving 14 bases between them. This CDR3 contains 14 residues. The CDR3 sequence is CARSLWTGEIEQFF. DNA for the CDR3: TGTGCCAGAAGCTTGTGGACGGGGGAGATTGAGCAGTTCTTC.

The chain links TRBV4-2 to TRBJ1-2, with a tentative D call TRBD1 (5 bases). The V and J ends lost 4 bases and 8 bases respectively, with 17 bases between them. This CDR3 is 14 amino acids long. CDR1 and CDR2 (germline): LGHNA, YNFKEQ. The CDR3 is CASSLLGAGWGYTF. The CDR3 DNA sequence: TGTGCCAGCAGCCTCTTAGGGGCAGGATGGGGCTACACCTTC.

About this clone itself: This may be a read error, as it is one base from a much larger clone. The chain employs TRBV29-1 and TRBJ1-2; D might be TRBD1 (6 bases). The V gene lost 3 bases and the J gene lost 4 bases, with 6 bases spanning the gap. Germline CDR1 and CDR2: SQVTM and ANQGSEA. This CDR3 comprises 11 residues. This CDR3 is CSVDRGYGYTF. CDR3 sequence (DNA): TGCAGCGTTGACAGGGGCTATGGCTACACCTTC. Full variable domain (outside the CDR3, taken from reference TRBV29-1 and TRBJ1-2): SAVISQKPSRDICQRGTSLTIQCQVDSQVTMMFWYRQQPGQSLTLIATANQGSEATYESGFVIDKFPISRPNLTFSTLTVSNMSPEDSSIYLCSVDRGYGYTFGSGTRLTVV.

The chain's CDR3 is CASSPSTRTSTDTQYF. The CDR3 DNA follows: TGTGCCAGCAGCCCGTCGACACGAACTAGCACAGATACGCAGTATTTT. V and J are TRBV11-1 and TRBJ2-3; D unclear. Trimming took 5 bases from V and 0 from J, leaving 15 bases between them. The CDR3 covers 16 residues. The germline CDR1 and CDR2 sequences are SGHAT and FQDESV (reference sequence).

The rearrangement joins TRBV25-1 to TRBJ2-7, with TRBD1 matching over 8 bases. Trimming took 0 bases from V and 4 from J; bases not matched to a gene: 8. The germline CDR1 and CDR2 sequences are MGHDK and SYGVNS. The CDR3 is 16 residues long. For the CDR3, the DNA is TGTGCCAGCAGTGAATACAGGGGGCAAAGATCTTACGAGCAGTACTTC. This sequence encodes CASSEYRGQRSYEQYF.

The chain couples TRBV20-1 to TRBJ2-1; 11 nucleotides agree with TRBD2. CDR1 DFQATT and CDR2 SNEGSKA come from the germline V gene (reference sequence). This CDR3 spans 18 amino acids. The ends lost 3 bases at V and 1 base at J; junction bases unmatched: 11. For the CDR3, the DNA is TGCAGTGCTAGTTCTAGCGGGGGGACTTACCTTTCCTACAATGAGCAGTTCTTC. Protein product: CSASSSGGTYLSYNEQFF.

The J gene is TRBJ1-5, the V gene TRBV4-1; D might be TRBD1 (5 bases). Looked up from germline, CDR1 is MGHRA and CDR2 is YSYEKL. V lost 3 bases and J lost 6, with 12 bases in between. The CDR3 covers 14 residues. The CDR3 DNA sequence: TGCGCCAGCAGCCACGGAGGGGCCGGTCAGCCCCAGCATTTT. This codes for CASSHGGAGQPQHF.

This chain uses TRBV2 with TRBJ2-3, with D uncertain. V was trimmed by 5 bases and J by 1 base, leaving 4 bases between them. This CDR3 region has 12 residues. Looked up from germline, CDR1 is SNHLY and CDR2 is FYNNEI. The DNA for the CDR3 is TGTGCCAGCAGTCAGGGCACAGATACGCAGTATTTT. It yields the protein CASSQGTDTQYF.

The V call is TRBV5-1, the J call TRBJ1-1; 9 positions match TRBD1. J gave up 4 bases and V 4 bases, and 5 bases lay outside the gene matches. Germline V lookup: CDR1 SGHRS, CDR2 YFSETQ. The CDR3 is made up of 14 amino acids. In DNA form, the CDR3 reads TGCGCCAGCAGCAAACAGGGGGCGCTCACTGAAGCTTTCTTT. It encodes CASSKQGALTEAFF. Full variable domain (missing parts from reference TRBV5-1 and TRBJ1-1): KAGVTQTPRYLIKTRGQQVTLSCSPISGHRSVSWYQQTPGQGLQFLFEYFSETQRNKGNFPGRFSGRQFSNSRSEMNVSTLELGDSALYLCASSKQGALTEAFFGQGTRLTVV.

Here the CDR3 DNA reads TGTGCCAGTAGTATAGATGGGGGGGGCCCTTTGGAGACCCAGTACTTC. Translating gives CASSIDGGGPLETQYF. The V and J genes are TRBV19 and TRBJ2-5, with TRBD2 as a possible D gene (7 bases). This CDR3 has 16 amino acids. CDR1 and CDR2 (germline): LNHDA, SQIVND (reference sequence). Trimming took 0 bases from V and 5 from J, leaving 16 bases between them.

This clone was observed a few times. The chain has TRBV5-1 and TRBJ2-5; 8 bases match TRBD1. Per germline, CDR1 SGHRS and CDR2 YFSETQ. The V gene end was trimmed by 3 bases and the J gene end by 2 bases; junction bases not matched to a gene: 6. The CDR3 loop spans 15 amino acids. DNA for the CDR3: TGCGCCAGCAGCTCCGGGACAGGACCACAAGAGACCCAGTACTTC. It specifies CASSSGTGPQETQYF.

V gene TRBV5-1 combines with J gene TRBJ2-2, with 9 positions matching TRBD2. This CDR3 is built from 15 residues. Germline values: CDR1 SGHRS, CDR2 YFSETQ. With 7 bases clipped from V and 1 base from J, the junction kept 5 bases outside the gene matches. This chain's CDR3 is CASSRGGRNTGELFF. CDR3 coding DNA: TGCGCCAGCTCGCGGGGGGGCCGGAACACCGGGGAGCTGTTTTTT.

Only one count was recorded for this clone. This rearrangement joins TRBV20-1 to TRBJ2-7; possibly TRBD1 for D (6 bases). Germline V gene sequence: CDR1 DFQATT, CDR2 SNEGSKA (reference sequence). This CDR3 has 13 amino acids. The V gene lost 3 bases and the J gene lost 2 bases, with 11 bases spanning the gap. CDR3 protein: CSASGQGTYEQYV. The CDR3 coding sequence is TGCAGTGCTAGTGGGCAGGGGACCTACGAGCAGTACGTC.

The CDR3 protein is CASSYRQGNSPLHF. For the CDR3, the DNA is TGTGCCAGCAGCTACAGACAGGGCAATTCACCCCTCCACTTT. J is TRBJ1-6 and V is TRBV3-1 (or the pseudogene TRBV3-2), with 7 bases aligning to TRBD1. Germline-derived CDR1 and CDR2 are LGHDT and YNNKEL (reference sequence). The length of the CDR3 is 14 residues. Trimming cost V 5 bases and J 7 bases; bases outside gene matches: 5.

V usage is TRBV5-1 and J usage is TRBJ1-5; 7 bases match TRBD1. The CDR3 contains 15 residues. V was clipped by 2 bases and J by 2 bases; unmatched bases: 4. Germline CDR1 SGHRS, CDR2 YFSETQ. This chain's CDR3 is CASSLTGVGNQPQHF. CDR3 nucleotide sequence: TGCGCCAGCAGCTTAACAGGGGTGGGCAATCAGCCCCAGCATTTT. The whole variable domain, filled in from reference TRBV5-1 and TRBJ1-5, reads KAGVTQTPRYLIKTRGQQVTLSCSPISGHRSVSWYQQTPGQGLQFLFEYFSETQRNKGNFPGRFSGRQFSNSRSEMNVSTLELGDSALYLCASSLTGVGNQPQHFGDGTRLSIL.

This sequence joins TRBV3-1 (or the pseudogene TRBV3-2) and TRBJ1-2; 7 bases are a match to TRBD1. The CDR3 loop spans 14 amino acids. From germline, CDR1 is LGHDT and CDR2 YNNKEL (reference sequence). V lost 1 base to trimming and J lost 4 bases; unmatched junction nucleotides: 3. CDR3 nucleotides: TGTGCCAGCAGCCAAGGGGACAGACCCTATGGCTACACCTTC. Protein: CASSQGDRPYGYTF.

V gene TRBV15 combines with J gene TRBJ1-2, with D possibly matching TRBD1 (6 bases). The V end was cut by 1 base, the J end by 4 bases, with 13 bases between. This CDR3 comprises 15 residues. Germline V lookup: CDR1 LNHNV, CDR2 YYDKDF (reference sequence). DNA for the CDR3: TGTGCCACCAGCAGAGGGTCAGGGGAAACCTATGGCTACACCTTC. Amino acids: CATSRGSGETYGYTF. The variable domain in full, with the rest retrieved from reference TRBV15 and TRBJ1-2, is DAMVIQNPRYQVTQFGKPVTLSCSQTLNHNVMYWYQQKSSQAPKLLFHYYDKDFNNEADTPDNFQSRRPNTSFCFLDIRSPGLGDTAMYLCATSRGSGETYGYTFGSGTRLTVV.

The chain employs TRBV11-1 and TRBJ1-4; 8 bases fit TRBD1. The CDR3 has 13 residues. CDR1 SGHAT and CDR2 FQDESV come from the germline V gene (reference sequence). The trim removed 5 bases at V and 8 bases at J, leaving 4 bases unmatched. The CDR3 DNA follows: TGTGCCAGCAGCCCGGACAGGGACGAAAAACTGTTTTTT. Translating gives CASSPDRDEKLFF.

The chain couples TRBV6-5 to TRBJ1-2; 8 bases fit TRBD1. The CDR3 length is 14 residues. V was pared by 4 bases and J by 7 bases, with 8 bases of the junction left unmatched. In germline, CDR1 is MNHEY, CDR2 SVGAGI. CDR3 residues: CASSSTGQGAGYTF. The CDR3 coding sequence is TGTGCCAGCAGTTCCACCGGACAGGGCGCTGGCTACACCTTC.

This chain links TRBV18 with TRBJ2-5; D remains unclear. The ends were cut back, 8 bases at V and 3 bases at J, with 4 bases in the middle. CDR1 is KGHSH and CDR2 is LQKENI in the germline V gene. CDR3 length: 10 residues. Here the CDR3 reads CASLKETQYF. CDR3 coding DNA: TGTGCCAGCCTTAAAGAGACCCAGTACTTC. The full variable domain, in which reference TRBV18 and TRBJ2-5 provide the parts outside the CDR3, is NAGVMQNPRHLVRRRGQEARLRCSPMKGHSHVYWYRQLPEEGLKFMVYLQKENIIDESGMPKERFSAEFPKEGPSILRIQQVVRGDSAAYFCASLKETQYFGPGTRLLVL.

The J gene is TRBJ2-7, the V gene TRBV12-3 or TRBV12-4; D unclear. The CDR3 contains 12 residues. V shed 5 bases and J shed 2 bases, with 7 bases lying between them. CDR3 coding DNA: TGTGCCAGCAGTCTATCGGCCTACGAGCAGTACTTC. Protein product: CASSLSAYEQYF.

The V gene is TRBV5-1, the J gene TRBJ2-1; D not certain. V was trimmed by 4 bases and J by 2 bases, leaving 13 bases between them. The germline V gene has CDR1 SGHRS and CDR2 YFSETQ. The CDR3 contains 15 residues. The chain's CDR3 is CASSPDGYAYNEQFF. CDR3 DNA sequence: TGCGCCAGCAGCCCTGACGGGTACGCCTACAATGAGCAGTTCTTC.

The V and J genes are TRBV19 and TRBJ2-5, with 7 bases that match TRBD1. The germline V gene encodes CDR1 LNHDA and CDR2 SQIVND (reference sequence). Trimming at V came to 5 bases and at J to 5 bases, leaving 8 bases not matched to a gene. The CDR3 is 14 amino acids. The CDR3 DNA follows: TGTGCCAGTAGTGGACAGGCGGCAGTTGAGACCCAGTACTTC. This gives the protein CASSGQAAVETQYF.

V and J are TRBV5-6 and TRBJ2-7, with D possibly being TRBD2 (5 bases). Between the trimmed V and J ends, which lost 4 bases and 5 bases, there was a span of 10 bases. Germline V gene sequence: CDR1 SGHDT, CDR2 YYEEEE. The length of the CDR3 is 12 residues. CDR3 sequence: CASSMAGDEQYV. The CDR3 DNA sequence: TGTGCCAGCAGCATGGCCGGGGACGAGCAGTACGTC.

In regard to this clone: Other DNA sequences in the sample encode the same CDR3. V usage is TRBV12-3 or TRBV12-4 and J usage is TRBJ1-3, with no clear D. The CDR3 spans 13 residues. Trimming left V 4 bases short and J 1 base short, with 5 bases between. The CDR3 loop is CASSSGSGNTIYF. The CDR3 DNA reads as TGTGCCAGCAGTTCGGGGTCTGGAAACACCATATATTTT.

The count of this clone is one. The V and J genes are TRBV30 and TRBJ1-5, with a possible D match to TRBD1 (5 bases). CDR1 and CDR2 (germline): GTSNPN, SVGIG (reference sequence). The length of the CDR3 is 13 residues. Trimming removed 0 bases from V and 3 bases from J, with 6 bases in between. Here the CDR3 DNA reads TGTGCCTGGAGTGTAGGGGACAATCAGCCCCAGCATTTT. Translation gives CAWSVGDNQPQHF.

V usage is TRBV24-1 and J usage is TRBJ2-1, with 10 positions matching TRBD2. The length of the CDR3 is 16 residues. The J segment lost 7 bases and the V segment lost 4 bases, leaving 9 bases of the junction unmatched. Germline CDR1 is KGHDR and CDR2 is SFDVKD. The CDR3 DNA reads TGTGCCACCAGTGAATGGGGTAGCGGGGGGCTAAATGAGCAGTTCTTC. Amino acid sequence: CATSEWGSGGLNEQFF.

CDR3 amino acids: CASSSDSFSGNTIYF. CDR3 coding DNA: TGTGCCAGCAGCTCGGACAGCTTCTCTGGAAACACCATATATTTT. The J gene is TRBJ1-3, the V gene TRBV5-8; tentatively, D is TRBD1 (6 bases). V was cut by 3 bases and J by 0 bases, with 10 bases left in between. The CDR3 has 15 amino acids. Germline V gives CDR1 SGHTS, CDR2 YDEGEE.

The J gene is TRBJ1-6, the V gene TRBV27; TRBD1 matches at 7 bases. The germline V gene has CDR1 MNHEY and CDR2 SMNVEV (reference sequence). V was clipped by 1 base and J by 3 bases; unmatched bases: 6. The CDR3 consists of 17 residues. The CDR3 loop is CASSLFAGGLYNSPLHF. CDR3 DNA sequence: TGTGCCAGCAGTTTATTTGCAGGGGGACTCTATAATTCACCCCTCCACTTT.

The chain joins TRBV10-2 to TRBJ1-2; D might be TRBD1 (5 bases). This CDR3 has 14 residues. The V gene lost 0 bases and the J gene lost 6 bases, with 11 bases spanning the gap. Looked up from germline, CDR1 is WSHSY and CDR2 is SAAADI. The CDR3 region has the DNA TGCGCCAGCAGTGAGTCGGGCAGGGTAAATGGCTACACCTTC. This codes for CASSESGRVNGYTF.